The 9 T cell receptor beta chains below all came from one sample that was sequenced in a study of cytomegalovirus exposure and HLA in healthy donors. This PCR relied on a set of 60 Vbeta primers and 13 Jbeta primers. Assay used: immunoSEQ multiplex PCR; TCRdb lists only in-frame clones, some missing. Of 180,000 or so clones in the sample, about 79% were seen once. Sequences were obtained from PBMCs. Receptor source: a young man in good health and CMV-seronegative.

The rearrangement uses TRBV19 and TRBJ2-1; 7 bases are shared with TRBD2. Germline CDR1 LNHDA, CDR2 SQIVND (reference sequence). This CDR3 is 16 amino acids long. V was pared by 3 bases and J by 7 bases, with 12 bases of the junction left unmatched. The CDR3 sequence: CASSIDVGGPINEQFF. CDR3 nucleotides: TGTGCCAGTAGTATTGATGTGGGAGGGCCGATTAATGAGCAGTTCTTC.

The chain couples TRBV9 to TRBJ1-2; TRBD1 aligns across 7 bases. The CDR3 is 13 amino acids. The V gene end was trimmed by 3 bases and the J gene end by 5 bases; junction bases not matched to a gene: 4. The germline V gene has CDR1 SGDLS and CDR2 YYNGEE. CDR3 nucleotides: TGTGCCAGCAGCGACAGGGGTGGATATGGCTACACCTTC. Translating gives CASSDRGGYGYTF.

The V gene is TRBV9, the J gene TRBJ1-1; D is perhaps TRBD1 (6 bases). CDR3 length: 15 residues. Germline-derived CDR1 and CDR2 are SGDLS and YYNGEE. V lost 2 bases to trimming and J lost 2 bases, with 13 bases between them. CDR3 amino acids: CASSVGSGVNTEAFF. The CDR3 DNA sequence: TGTGCCAGCAGCGTTGGTTCAGGGGTCAACACTGAAGCTTTCTTT.

The chain couples TRBV5-1 to TRBJ1-1; D unresolved. The CDR3 has 14 residues. V lost 4 bases and J lost 4, with 14 bases in between. CDR1 is SGHRS and CDR2 is YFSETQ in the germline V gene. CDR3 nucleotides: TGCGCCAGCAGCCGACTCGGTTATGCCACTGAAGCTTTCTTT. Protein product: CASSRLGYATEAFF.

The count of this clone is one. The gene calls are TRBV9 and TRBJ2-3; D is unresolved. Deletions cut 3 bases from V and 5 bases from J, with 4 bases between. The germline gives CDR1 SGDLS, CDR2 YYNGEE. The CDR3 runs to 11 residues. The CDR3 sequence: CASSAGDTQYF. DNA of the CDR3: TGTGCCAGCAGCGCGGGAGATACGCAGTATTTT.

The chain has TRBV7-8 and TRBJ2-7, with TRBD1 matching over 11 bases. CDR1 SGHVS and CDR2 FQNEAQ come from the germline V gene. The CDR3 is 16 amino acids. With 4 bases clipped from V and 5 bases from J, the junction kept 10 bases outside the gene matches. As DNA, the CDR3 is TGTGCCAGCAGCTCCCACAGGGGACAGGGGGACCACGAGCAGTACTTC. This encodes CASSSHRGQGDHEQYF.

This clone was counted once. This chain uses TRBV29-1 with TRBJ2-2, with D perhaps matching TRBD2 (5 bases). The CDR3 is 15 amino acids. Germline lookup yields CDR1 SQVTM and CDR2 ANQGSEA. V was shortened by 6 bases and J by 6 bases, with 20 bases between the two germline ends. This CDR3 is CSVAAGPSQAGELFF. DNA of the CDR3: TGCAGCGTCGCCGCGGGTCCATCCCAGGCCGGGGAGCTGTTTTTT.

V gene TRBV7-3 combines with J gene TRBJ2-2; the D gene is possibly TRBD2 (7 bases). The CDR3 consists of 15 residues. Germline V gives CDR1 SGHTA, CDR2 FQGTGA. The V gene lost 2 bases and the J gene lost 6 bases, with 13 bases spanning the gap. CDR3 in amino acids: CASSLGGGASGELFF. Here the CDR3 DNA reads TGTGCCAGCAGCTTAGGTGGGGGGGCATCCGGGGAGCTGTTTTTT. Looking up the rest from reference TRBV7-3 and TRBJ2-2 gives the full variable domain: GAGVSQTPSNKVTEKGKYVELRCDPISGHTALYWYRQSLGQGPEFLIYFQGTGAADDSGLPNDRFFAVRPEGSVSTLKIQRTERGDSAVYLCASSLGGGASGELFFGEGSRLTVL.

The CDR3 bases are TGTGCCAGCAGACTCGGACAGGAGCCAACCTACGAGCAGTACTTC. It is translated as CASRLGQEPTYEQYF. This chain connects TRBV27 to TRBJ2-7; the match to TRBD1 covers 7 bases. V shed 6 bases and J 2 bases; nucleotides not matched to a gene: 10. The CDR3 length is 15 residues. Germline V lookup: CDR1 MNHEY, CDR2 SMNVEV (reference sequence).